A selection of T cell receptor beta chains follows, all from one sample in a study of blood T cell repertoires in COVID-19. Generated by immunoSEQ multiplex PCR, the TCRdb table keeps only in-frame clones and is missing some. The table records about 100,000 clones, 90% of them present only once. Sample: peripheral blood. All receptors come from a man aged 50 or older with acute or convalescent COVID-19. The CDR3 runs from the conserved cysteine through the conserved F or W. Fields, in order: D gene, clone size, V gene, CDR3 length, J gene, CDR3 DNA, CDR3 protein. A D gene is named only where the DNA matches it firmly. Part of the rows lack a size; the others show once, few, many or a class for expanded clones.

>TRBD2|NA|TRBV5-6|18|TRBJ2-2
TGTGCCAGCAGCTGGGTGGGTAGCGGGAGTTTATACACCGGGGAGCTGTTTTTT
CASSWVGSGSLYTGELFF
>TRBD1|NA|TRBV14|16|TRBJ2-7
TGTGCCAGCAGCCGGACAGGGGGATCAAGGTCCTACGAGCAGTACTTC
CASSRTGGSRSYEQYF
>NA|NA|TRBV4-1|16|TRBJ2-5
TGCGCCAGCAGCCAACCCCGGCTCGGGGTTGGAGAGACCCAGTACTTC
CASSQPRLGVGETQYF
>TRBD1|NA|TRBV9|15|TRBJ1-2
TGTGCCAGCAGCGTAGTGGAGGGGGCTAGGTATGGCTACACCTTC
CASSVVEGARYGYTF
>TRBD2|once|TRBV15|15|TRBJ2-1
TGTGCCACCAGCGGTAGCGGGTGGCAAGGCAATGAGCAGTTCTTC
CATSGSGWQGNEQFF
>NA|NA|TRBV21-1|15|TRBJ1-1
TGTGCCAGCAGCTCTTCGGGAGGGGCGAAGACTGAAGCTTTCTTT
CASSSSGGAKTEAFF
>NA|NA|TRBV2|15|TRBJ1-2
TGTGCCAGCATCACGGACGTAGCAGGGTCCTCTGGCTACACCTTC
CASITDVAGSSGYTF
>TRBD1|NA|TRBV27|15|TRBJ2-7
TGTGCCAGCAGTACCCTACAGGGGAGCGCCTACGAGCAGTACTTC
CASSTLQGSAYEQYF
>NA|NA|TRBV7-6|12|TRBJ2-7
TGTGCCAGCAGCCCGGGAGCCTACGAGCAGTACTTC
CASSPGAYEQYF
>TRBD2|NA|TRBV18|17|TRBJ2-7
TGTGCCAGCTCACAACACGGGGGTTCTGGCGGGAGGCGCGAGCAGTACTTC
CASSQHGGSGGRREQYF
>TRBD2|NA|TRBV7-9|14|TRBJ2-5
TGTGCCAGCAGCTTACCGGGACTAGCAGAGACCCAGTACTTC
CASSLPGLAETQYF
>NA|once|TRBV19|15|TRBJ1-5
TGTGCCAGTAGTATAGAACAGGATAGCAATCAGCCCCAGCATTTT
CASSIEQDSNQPQHF
>TRBD1|NA|TRBV6-2/TRBV6-3|18|TRBJ2-5
TGTGCCAGCAGTTACTCGCCGAAGACAGGGAGTGTGTGGGAGACCCAGTACTTC
CASSYSPKTGSVWETQYF
>NA|NA|TRBV7-6|16|TRBJ2-2
TGTGCCAGCAGCCCTAACCTGGGCCAGGAAGCCGGGGAGCTGTTTTTT
CASSPNLGQEAGELFF
>TRBD1|NA|TRBV24-1|16|TRBJ2-7
TGTGCCACCAGTTCGACCGGCGGGACAGGGACCTACGAGCAGTACTTC
CATSSTGGTGTYEQYF
>NA|NA|TRBV19|14|TRBJ2-1
TGTGCCAGTAGTATTTTAGACTCGTACAATGAGCAGTTCTTC
CASSILDSYNEQFF
>NA|NA|TRBV19|15|TRBJ1-3
TGTGCCAGTAGTCATACAGCGGACTCTGGAAACACCATATATTTT
CASSHTADSGNTIYF
>TRBD2|NA|TRBV4-3|16|TRBJ2-3
TGCGCCAGCAGCCGGGCGGTAGCGGGAAGCACAGATACGCAGTATTTT
CASSRAVAGSTDTQYF
>TRBD2|NA|TRBV24-1|16|TRBJ2-2
TGTGCCACCAGTGATCCCGGACTAGAAGGTACCGGGGAGCTGTTTTTT
CATSDPGLEGTGELFF
>NA|NA|TRBV19|17|TRBJ1-6
TGTGCCAGTAGTATGCAGGGGTCGATGGGCCAAATTTCACCCCTCCACTTT
CASSMQGSMGQISPLHF